The present entry profiles one TCR beta chain with its context. The data were obtained in a study of blood T cell repertoires in COVID-19. Study summary: Specimens from acute and convalescent COVID-19 originated in the United States, Italy and Spain. PBMCs, B-cell-depleted T cells, or T cells were the source of the cDNA or gDNA that made up the material.

The germline CDR1 and CDR2 sequences are MGHDK and SYGVNS. The CDR3 spans 14 residues. Trimming cost V 4 bases and J 0 bases, with 7 bases left between them. The age range of participants was about 18 to 95 years, with residence in about two dozen US areas. Participants had their cohort set by participant-reported clinical history. This table comes from immunoSEQ multiplex PCR, and its TCRdb copy is limited to in-frame clones, with some not included. Of 210,000 or so clones detected, about 85% appear once; the ten largest clones hold under 14%. The sequenced sample was PBMCs or T cells enriched from blood (not recorded which). The origin of this receptor is a man aged 25-45 years who had recovered from COVID-19. The chain combines TRBV25-1 with TRBJ1-3; D ambiguous. CDR3 DNA: TGTGCCAGCAGTGCAGAGCGCTCTGGAAACACCATATATTTT. It translates to CASSAERSGNTIYF.